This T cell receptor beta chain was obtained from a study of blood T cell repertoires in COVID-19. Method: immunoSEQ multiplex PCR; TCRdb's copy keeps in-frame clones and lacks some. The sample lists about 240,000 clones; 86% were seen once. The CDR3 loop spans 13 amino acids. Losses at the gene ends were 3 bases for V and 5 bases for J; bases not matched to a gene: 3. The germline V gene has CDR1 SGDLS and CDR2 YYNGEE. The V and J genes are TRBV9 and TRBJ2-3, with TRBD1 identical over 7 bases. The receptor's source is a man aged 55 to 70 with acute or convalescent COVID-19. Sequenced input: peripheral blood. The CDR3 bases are TGTGCCAGCAGCGAGGGGGCGAGAGATACGCAGTATTTT. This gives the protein CASSEGARDTQYF.